This T cell receptor (beta chain) was profiled in a study of T cell repertoires in MIS-A myocarditis. Assay: immunoSEQ multiplex PCR; the TCRdb copy retains only in-frame clones and omits some. The table includes 15,000 or so clones, around 70% detected once. CDR1 is SGHTA, CDR2 FQGNSA, per germline. The V end was cut by 5 bases, the J end by 3 bases, with 12 bases between. CDR3 length equals 14 residues. Sequenced: left ventricle heart tissue obtained at autopsy. V is TRBV7-2 and J is TRBJ2-3; D possibly corresponds to TRBD1 (6 bases). The clonotype originates from a young man with fulminant myocarditis from multisystem inflammatory syndrome in adults (MIS-A) after COVID-19. The CDR3 protein is CASSPWTDTDTQYF. The DNA of the CDR3 is TGTGCCAGCAGCCCGTGGACAGATACAGATACGCAGTATTTT.